The 26 T cell receptor beta chains below all came from one sample that was sequenced in a study of cytomegalovirus exposure and HLA in healthy donors. The study ran its PCR with 60 Vbeta and 13 Jbeta primers. Assay: immunoSEQ multiplex PCR; the TCRdb copy retains only in-frame clones and omits some. This sample has about 150,000 clones, with approximately 80% found just once. The sample taken for sequencing was PBMCs. The origin of the receptors is a man aged 25 to 45 in good health and CMV-seropositive.

The chain is built from TRBV28 and TRBJ1-2, with D perhaps matching TRBD1 (6 bases). Trimming shortened V by 6 bases and J by 4 bases, and 12 bases separated the two germline ends. The germline gives CDR1 MDHEN, CDR2 SYDVKM. CDR3 size: 13 residues. This CDR3 is CASSSGTIYGYTF. The CDR3 DNA is TGTGCCAGCAGCTCCGGGACAATCTATGGCTACACCTTC.

V gene TRBV6-1 combines with J gene TRBJ1-6; D is undetermined. The CDR3 is 15 amino acids. V was pared by 7 bases and J by 2 bases, with 12 bases between. Germline assignment: CDR1 MNHNS and CDR2 SASEGT. Here the CDR3 DNA reads TGTGCCAGCAATCTAGACGGAACCTATAATTCACCCCTCCACTTT. Translating gives CASNLDGTYNSPLHF.

The J gene is TRBJ1-5, the V gene TRBV28; TRBD1 matches at 7 bases. This CDR3 contains 15 residues. The V gene end was trimmed by 6 bases and the J gene end by 7 bases; junction bases not matched to a gene: 12. Germline values: CDR1 MDHEN, CDR2 SYDVKM. Here the CDR3 reads CASRLTGARRQPQHF. The CDR3 DNA reads as TGTGCCAGCAGGCTTACAGGGGCCAGGCGCCAGCCCCAGCATTTT.

The chain couples TRBV4-1 to TRBJ2-3; 8 bases align to TRBD1. V was pared by 2 bases and J by 6 bases, with 10 bases of the junction left unmatched. This CDR3 is 16 amino acids long. Germline V CDR1 and CDR2: MGHRA, YSYEKL. For the CDR3, the DNA is TGCGCCAGCAGCCAAAAGGACAGGGTGGGTACGGATACGCAGTATTTT. Protein product: CASSQKDRVGTDTQYF.

As for this clone: The sample holds other DNA sequences that translate to the same CDR3. The rearrangement links TRBV5-1 to TRBJ2-7, with TRBD2 identical over 7 bases. J was trimmed by 4 bases and V by 2 bases; bases with no gene match: 6. Germline V gene data show CDR1 as SGHRS and CDR2 as YFSETQ. This CDR3 spans 14 amino acids. The CDR3, as DNA: TGCGCCAGCAGCTTTGGCGGGAGTTCGTACGAGCAGTACTTC. Its protein product is CASSFGGSSYEQYF.

The chain employs TRBV7-2 and TRBJ1-1; D might be TRBD1 (6 bases). The CDR3 totals 15 residues. The ends were cut back, 4 bases at V and 0 bases at J, with 12 bases in the middle. In germline, CDR1 is SGHTA, CDR2 FQGNSA. DNA for the CDR3: TGTGCCAGCAGCTACCAGGGACAAATGAACACTGAAGCTTTCTTT. Translated, it gives CASSYQGQMNTEAFF.

The V call is TRBV13, the J call TRBJ2-7; 10 nucleotides match TRBD1. Per germline, CDR1 PRHDT and CDR2 FYEKMQ (reference sequence). V trimming: 4 bases; J trimming: 3 bases; junction bases outside the gene matches: 3. CDR3 size: 14 residues. For the CDR3, the DNA is TGTGCCAGCAGCTGGGGACAGGGGAACTACGAGCAGTACTTC. As protein: CASSWGQGNYEQYF.

This chain uses TRBV27 with TRBJ2-5, with unresolved D. Trimming removed 8 bases from V and 8 bases from J, with 15 bases in between. This CDR3 spans 12 amino acids. The V gene's germline CDR1 is MNHEY and CDR2 SMNVEV (reference sequence). DNA for the CDR3: TGTGCCAGCGGTCCCTCGGTGGGCACCCAGTACTTC. It is translated as CASGPSVGTQYF.

The chain employs TRBV28 and TRBJ2-7, with 7 bases identical to TRBD1. Germline CDR1 MDHEN, CDR2 SYDVKM. V was clipped by 5 bases and J by 2 bases; unmatched bases: 6. This CDR3 contains 14 residues. As DNA, the CDR3 is TGTGCCAGCAGTGCCACGGGACAGACCTACGAGCAGTACTTC. Translating gives CASSATGQTYEQYF.

The chain links TRBV19 to TRBJ1-5, with 7 bases aligning to TRBD1. J gave up 7 bases and V 4 bases, and 10 bases lay outside the gene matches. Germline V gives CDR1 LNHDA, CDR2 SQIVND (reference sequence). This CDR3 is 15 amino acids long. The CDR3 reads CASSSGQVGFQPQHF. The CDR3, as DNA: TGTGCCAGTAGTAGCGGACAGGTAGGCTTCCAGCCCCAGCATTTT. Supplemented by reference TRBV19 and TRBJ1-5, the full variable domain reads DGGITQSPKYLFRKEGQNVTLSCEQNLNHDAMYWYRQDPGQGLRLIYYSQIVNDFQKGDIAEGYSVSREKKESFPLTVTSAQKNPTAFYLCASSSGQVGFQPQHFGDGTRLSIL.

This rearrangement joins TRBV6-5 to TRBJ2-3; the match to TRBD2 covers 9 bases. Germline trimming cut 7 bases from V and 6 bases from J; bases unmatched to any gene: 8. This CDR3 comprises 14 residues. The germline gives CDR1 MNHEY, CDR2 SVGAGI. CDR3 nucleotide sequence: TGTGCCAGCACAAGAGCGGGGGGTAGGGATACGCAGTATTTT. Translation gives CASTRAGGRDTQYF.

The sample holds a few counts of this clone. This chain links TRBV27 with TRBJ2-5; possible D gene TRBD2, 7 bases. The germline gives CDR1 MNHEY, CDR2 SMNVEV (reference sequence). The CDR3 length is 17 residues. The V gene lost 3 bases and the J gene lost 1 base, with 18 bases spanning the gap. The CDR3, as DNA: TGTGCCAGCAGTTTGAGCAGGGCGGGGGCAATCCAAGAGACCCAGTACTTC. Translated: CASSLSRAGAIQETQYF.

CDR3 sequence: CASSDVRLAGVNEQFF. Here the CDR3 DNA reads TGTGCCAGCAGTGACGTGAGACTAGCGGGAGTAAATGAGCAGTTCTTC. The chain combines TRBV6-4 with TRBJ2-1; 12 positions agree with TRBD2. The CDR3 has 16 residues. CDR1 and CDR2 from the germline V gene are MRHNA and SNTAGT. V was clipped by 2 bases and J by 7 bases; unmatched bases: 6.

The V and J genes are TRBV28 and TRBJ2-7; D uncertain. Germline values: CDR1 MDHEN, CDR2 SYDVKM. The CDR3 runs 11 residues. Trimming shortened V by 6 bases and J by 3 bases, and 6 bases separated the two germline ends. The CDR3 loop reads CASSPYYEQYF. The CDR3 nucleotides are TGTGCCAGCAGCCCCTACTACGAGCAGTACTTC.

V usage is TRBV4-2 and J usage is TRBJ2-5; the match to TRBD2 covers 9 bases. Germline V gene lookup returns CDR1 LGHNA and CDR2 YNFKEQ. V dropped 1 base and J dropped 5; count of bases not matched to a gene: 17. The CDR3 contains 19 residues. The CDR3 DNA sequence: TGTGCCAGCAGCCAAGTACTTCTGGGAACTAGCGGGTCGGGGGAGACCCAGTACTTC. As protein: CASSQVLLGTSGSGETQYF.

As to this clone: The junction does not match germline at one end; this may be a read error. This chain connects TRBV29-1 to TRBJ2-6, with a possible D match to TRBD2 (6 bases). The germline gives CDR1 SQVTM, CDR2 ANQGSEA. This CDR3 has 14 amino acids. CDR3: CSTWGESGANGLTF. CDR3 in DNA: TGCAGCACCTGGGGGGAGTCTGGGGCCAACGGCCTGACTTTC.

The chain recombines TRBV11-1 with TRBJ2-7; tentative D call: TRBD2 (6 bases). Trimming shortened V by 3 bases and J by 4 bases, and 13 bases separated the two germline ends. CDR3 length: 14 residues. CDR1 SGHAT and CDR2 FQDESV come from the germline V gene (reference sequence). DNA of the CDR3: TGTGCCAGCAGCTTGGCAGGCGGAGGGTACGAGCAGTACTTC. Residues: CASSLAGGGYEQYF.

V and J are TRBV30 and TRBJ1-5, with 7 bases fitting TRBD1. Losses at the gene ends were 3 bases for V and 5 bases for J; bases not matched to a gene: 4. Germline V gives CDR1 GTSNPN, CDR2 SVGIG (reference sequence). This CDR3 contains 13 residues. The CDR3 region has the DNA TGTGCCTGGAGAATAGGGGGCGATCAGCCCCAGCATTTT. This sequence encodes CAWRIGGDQPQHF.

V and J are TRBV27 and TRBJ2-3; tentative D call: TRBD2 (5 bases). The germline gives CDR1 MNHEY, CDR2 SMNVEV (reference sequence). V lost 2 bases and J lost 0, with 9 bases in between. This CDR3 region has 15 residues. The CDR3 DNA sequence: TGTGCCAGCAGTTTAGGCGGGTTCAGCACAGATACGCAGTATTTT. Translating it yields CASSLGGFSTDTQYF.

The chain combines TRBV4-1 with TRBJ2-7; D is undetermined. Trimming removed 2 bases at V and 0 bases at J, with 5 bases between. Germline V gene lookup returns CDR1 MGHRA and CDR2 YSYEKL. This CDR3 region has 13 residues. The CDR3 DNA follows: TGCGCCAGCAGCCAACCCTCCTCCTACGAGCAGTACTTC. Translated, it gives CASSQPSSYEQYF.

The chain links TRBV2 to TRBJ2-7, with a possible D match to TRBD1 (6 bases). This CDR3 spans 16 amino acids. The V gene lost 4 bases and the J gene lost 0 bases, with 16 bases spanning the gap. Germline V gene data show CDR1 as SNHLY and CDR2 as FYNNEI. This CDR3 reads CASSVKRGTVSYEQYF. The DNA for the CDR3 is TGTGCCAGCAGTGTTAAAAGGGGGACGGTCTCCTACGAGCAGTACTTC.

This chain uses TRBV5-1 with TRBJ2-7; D not certain. The CDR3 consists of 13 residues. Germline lookup yields CDR1 SGHRS and CDR2 YFSETQ. V was clipped by 0 bases and J by 0 bases, with 4 bases between them. CDR3 coding DNA: TGCGCCAGCAGCTTGGGTAGCTCCTACGAGCAGTACTTC. This gives the protein CASSLGSSYEQYF.

The chain links TRBV6-1 to TRBJ2-7; D might be TRBD1 (7 bases). The germline V gene encodes CDR1 MNHNS and CDR2 SASEGT. This CDR3 comprises 14 residues. V was trimmed by 6 bases and J by 7 bases, leaving 19 bases between them. The chain's CDR3 is CASRRRDSLVEQYF. CDR3 nucleotide sequence: TGTGCCAGCAGGAGGCGGGACAGCCTAGTTGAGCAGTACTTC.

As DNA, the CDR3 is TGTGCCAGCAGCATCCAAGCGGGTCCCACAGATACGCAGTATTTT. Translated, it gives CASSIQAGPTDTQYF. The chain combines TRBV7-2 with TRBJ2-3; possibly TRBD2 for D (6 bases). With 5 bases removed from V and 2 bases from J, the gap between germline ends came to 14 bases. The CDR3 is made up of 15 amino acids. The germline gives CDR1 SGHTA, CDR2 FQGNSA.

CDR3 region: CASSPTGHSGNTIYF. For the CDR3, the DNA is TGTGCCAGCTCGCCGACAGGGCACTCTGGAAACACCATATATTTT. This sequence joins TRBV18 and TRBJ1-3; 7 bases match TRBD1. The CDR3 contains 15 residues. Looked up from germline, CDR1 is KGHSH and CDR2 is LQKENI. Trimming took 6 bases from V and 0 from J; bases not matched to a gene: 5.

The V call is TRBV6-5, the J call TRBJ2-7; the D gene is possibly TRBD1 (5 bases). The CDR3 covers 14 residues. Germline V gene sequence: CDR1 MNHEY, CDR2 SVGAGI. Trimming cost V 6 bases and J 0 bases, with 12 bases left between them. In DNA form, the CDR3 reads TGTGCCAGCAGACTCGACAGCCGCTCCTACGAGCAGTACTTC. Translation gives CASRLDSRSYEQYF.